These 14 T cell receptor beta chains were sequenced from one sample in a study of T cell changes during pregnancy in multiple sclerosis. Profiling relied on immunoSEQ multiplex PCR, and the TCRdb table lists in-frame clones only, not all of them. This table has 44,000 or so clones, 88% appearing once. The sequencing here drew on CD8+ T cells from peripheral blood mononuclear cells, taken after pregnancy. These receptors came from a female donor in good health, enrolled as a control in a pregnancy study.

The chain carries TRBV19 and TRBJ1-1, with D possibly TRBD1 on 5 matching bases. The CDR3 has 14 residues. Trimming pared 11 bases from V and 1 base from J, leaving 17 bases between. Germline loops: CDR1 LNHDA, CDR2 SQIVND (reference sequence). Here the CDR3 reads CAAQGLQGNTEAFF. The DNA for the CDR3 is TGTGCCGCCCAGGGACTACAAGGGAACACTGAAGCTTTCTTT.

The chain recombines TRBV7-9 with TRBJ1-2; D call uncertain. V dropped 4 bases and J dropped 8 bases, with 20 bases sitting between them. This CDR3 contains 15 residues. Germline lookup yields CDR1 SEHNR and CDR2 FQNEAQ (reference sequence). CDR3 sequence: CASSWGFRGSDGYTF. In DNA, the CDR3 is TGTGCCAGCAGCTGGGGTTTTCGGGGTTCGGACGGCTACACCTTC.

CDR3: CATRGGAGATNEKLFF. In DNA form, the CDR3 reads TGTGCCACAAGAGGGGGAGCGGGAGCGACTAATGAAAAACTGTTTTTT. The chain has TRBV2 and TRBJ1-4; the D gene is possibly TRBD1 (6 bases). The germline V and J ends were trimmed by 10 bases and 2 bases, with 20 bases remaining between them. Germline values: CDR1 SNHLY, CDR2 FYNNEI. This CDR3 region has 16 residues. Using reference TRBV2 and TRBJ1-4 for the parts outside the CDR3, the full variable domain is EPEVTQTPSHQVTQMGQEVILRCVPISNHLYFYWYRQILGQKVEFLVSFYNNEISEKSEIFDDQFSVERPDGSNFTLKIRSTKLEDSAMYFCATRGGAGATNEKLFFGSGTQLSVL.

J is TRBJ1-2 and V is TRBV11-2; the D is unclear. V lost 1 base and J lost 8, with 17 bases in between. The CDR3 is made up of 15 amino acids. Germline values: CDR1 SGHAT, CDR2 FQNNGV. The CDR3 region is CASSLGEGGRQGYTF. CDR3 DNA sequence: TGTGCCAGCAGCTTAGGAGAGGGCGGGCGACAAGGCTACACCTTC. The full variable domain, in which reference TRBV11-2 and TRBJ1-2 provide the parts outside the CDR3, is EAGVAQSPRYKIIEKRQSVAFWCNPISGHATLYWYQQILGQGPKLLIQFQNNGVVDDSQLPKDRFSAERLKGVDSTLKIQPAKLEDSAVYLCASSLGEGGRQGYTFGSGTRLTVV.

Only one count was recorded for this clone. The chain recombines TRBV27 with TRBJ2-7; 8 nucleotides line up with TRBD1. The junction had 5 bases not matched to a gene; V was cut back by 6 bases and J by 4 bases. This CDR3 is built from 13 residues. The germline gives CDR1 MNHEY, CDR2 SMNVEV (reference sequence). This chain's CDR3 is CASSQGQEYEQYF. CDR3 DNA: TGTGCCAGCAGCCAGGGACAGGAGTACGAGCAGTACTTC.

V and J are TRBV6-5 and TRBJ1-2; D unresolved. This CDR3 has 13 amino acids. Trimming cost V 4 bases and J 4 bases, with 10 bases left between them. Looked up from germline, CDR1 is MNHEY and CDR2 is SVGAGI. CDR3 amino acids: CASSSKQFYGYTF. The CDR3 DNA reads TGTGCCAGCAGTTCAAAACAGTTCTATGGCTACACCTTC.

The rearrangement uses TRBV18 and TRBJ1-1; a weak D match, TRBD1 (6 bases). V was clipped by 4 bases and J by 4 bases, with 10 bases between them. The length of the CDR3 is 13 residues. Germline V lookup: CDR1 KGHSH, CDR2 LQKENI. CDR3 DNA sequence: TGTGCCAGCTCACTACAGGGTGGCACTGAAGCTTTCTTT. As protein: CASSLQGGTEAFF.

V usage is TRBV6-6 and J usage is TRBJ1-1; possible D gene TRBD1, 6 bases. The CDR3 length is 14 residues. Germline-derived CDR1 and CDR2 are MNHNY and SVGAGI (reference sequence). Trimming stripped 1 base from V and 4 bases from J, with 10 bases between. CDR3 sequence reads: CASSYYVRGTEAFF. The CDR3 DNA is TGTGCCAGCAGTTACTATGTCAGGGGCACTGAAGCTTTCTTT.

The V call is TRBV5-1, the J call TRBJ2-4; D call uncertain. Looked up from germline, CDR1 is SGHRS and CDR2 is YFSETQ. V was cut by 2 bases and J by 0 bases, with 6 bases left in between. The CDR3 has 14 residues. CDR3 region: CASSFGPAKNIQYF. CDR3 bases: TGCGCCAGCAGCTTTGGGCCAGCCAAAAACATTCAGTACTTC.

The chain employs TRBV29-1 and TRBJ2-5; the D gene is possibly TRBD2 (5 bases). Deletions cut 3 bases from V and 10 bases from J, with 12 bases between. CDR1 and CDR2 (germline): SQVTM, ANQGSEA. This CDR3 is built from 11 residues. The CDR3 loop is CSVDPDGSQYF. The CDR3 region has the DNA TGCAGCGTTGATCCCGATGGGAGCCAGTACTTC.

The chain uses TRBV19 and TRBJ2-5, with 7 bases that match TRBD1. The CDR3 has 15 residues. Germline assignment: CDR1 LNHDA and CDR2 SQIVND (reference sequence). V dropped 4 bases and J dropped 2; count of bases not matched to a gene: 7. The CDR3 loop is CASSTRDSSQETQYF. The CDR3 region has the DNA TGTGCCAGTAGTACCCGGGACAGTTCTCAAGAGACCCAGTACTTC.

The gene calls are TRBV6-5 and TRBJ1-2, with 7 bases aligning to TRBD1. V trimming: 7 bases; J trimming: 7 bases; junction bases outside the gene matches: 3. This CDR3 has 11 amino acids. The germline V gene has CDR1 MNHEY and CDR2 SVGAGI. CDR3 bases: TGTGCCAGCACCGCAGGGGGTGGCTACACCTTC. It specifies CASTAGGGYTF.

V and J are TRBV29-1 and TRBJ1-2; 8 nucleotides agree with TRBD1. The germline CDR1 and CDR2 sequences are SQVTM and ANQGSEA. The CDR3 is 12 residues long. V was pared by 6 bases and J by 4 bases, with 4 bases of the junction left unmatched. This CDR3 reads CSVPGQAYGYTF. Written as DNA, the CDR3 is TGCAGCGTACCGGGACAGGCCTATGGCTACACCTTC.

This chain links TRBV7-9 with TRBJ1-3; possible D gene TRBD1, 5 bases. The V and J ends lost 4 bases and 1 base respectively, with 11 bases between them. The length of the CDR3 is 15 residues. The V gene's germline CDR1 is SEHNR and CDR2 FQNEAQ (reference sequence). CDR3 sequence reads: CASSWITGSGNTIYF. DNA of the CDR3: TGTGCCAGCAGCTGGATCACAGGTTCTGGAAACACCATATATTTT.